A selection of T cell receptor beta chains follows, all from one sample in a study of T cells in localized non-small cell lung cancer. Sequencing was performed with immunoSEQ multiplex PCR; in TCRdb, only in-frame clones are kept and a portion is missing. Altogether around 2,200 clones are present, about 18% being singletons, with the ten largest covering roughly 9.8%. The source was normal lung tissue next to the tumor, collected before any cancer treatment. The receptors originated from a man between 40 and 75 years old with stage I squamous cell lung carcinoma. Each CDR3 is given with its conserved first and last residue. The D gene is left open where the match is weak. Where a row states a size, it is once, few, many or the class of an expanded clone; other rows omit it.

j_gene	abundance	d_gene	v_gene	CDR3aa	CDR3nt
TRBJ1-4	few	TRBD1	TRBV28	CASSLFPGQINEKLFF	TGTGCCAGCAGTTTATTCCCGGGACAGATCAATGAAAAACTGTTTTTT
TRBJ2-1	few	-	TRBV11-3	CASSSRGGRKEQFF	TGTGCCAGCAGCTCCAGGGGAGGTAGAAAGGAGCAGTTCTTC
TRBJ2-5	medium-sized	-	TRBV7-2	CASSAGSGKTQYF	TGTGCCAGCAGTGCAGGGTCGGGAAAGACCCAGTACTTC
TRBJ2-7	-	-	TRBV10-3	CAISEAEGYEQYF	TGTGCCATCAGTGAGGCGGAGGGCTACGAGCAGTACTTC
TRBJ1-5	-	-	TRBV19	CASSRGRDQPQHF	TGTGCCAGTAGTAGGGGGCGTGATCAGCCCCAGCATTTT
TRBJ2-3	-	TRBD2	TRBV6-8	CASTPGGDTQYF	TGTGCCAGCACCCCGGGGGGAGATACGCAGTATTTT
TRBJ2-1	few	-	TRBV9	CASSVAIGADEQFF	TGTGCCAGCAGCGTAGCTATAGGGGCAGATGAGCAGTTCTTC
TRBJ2-7	few	-	TRBV6-8	CASSYSWNYEQYF	TGTGCCAGCAGTTACTCCTGGAACTACGAGCAGTACTTC
TRBJ2-7	-	-	TRBV6-8	CASSPQRPANEQYF	TGTGCCAGCAGCCCCCAGAGGCCGGCTAACGAGCAGTACTTC
TRBJ2-7	-	-	TRBV28	CASSEPGFSSPEQYF	TGTGCCAGCAGTGAACCGGGCTTCTCATCCCCCGAGCAGTACTTC
TRBJ2-3	-	TRBD2	TRBV29-1	CSVGGLAGVSTDTQYF	TGCAGCGTTGGAGGACTAGCGGGAGTCTCCACAGATACGCAGTATTTT
TRBJ2-5	-	TRBD1	TRBV11-3	CASSLATGKETQYF	TGTGCCAGCAGCTTGGCGACAGGGAAAGAGACCCAGTACTTC
TRBJ2-1	few	TRBD1	TRBV9	CASSVAGTGPYNEQFF	TGTGCCAGCAGCGTAGCCGGGACAGGACCCTACAATGAGCAGTTCTTC
TRBJ1-2	-	TRBD1	TRBV28	CASSQTTGGNGYTF	TGTGCCAGCAGTCAGACGACAGGGGGCAATGGCTACACCTTC
TRBJ1-2	few	TRBD1	TRBV4-3	CASSLDRSLMVGYTF	TGCGCCAGCAGCCTGGACAGGTCCCTTATGGTAGGCTACACCTTC
TRBJ2-5	medium-sized	-	TRBV6-8	CASSRPRYKGETQYF	TGTGCCAGCAGTCGCCCCCGGTACAAGGGAGAGACCCAGTACTTC
TRBJ2-2	many	TRBD2	TRBV11-3	CASGFWGRASNTGELFF	TGTGCCAGCGGCTTTTGGGGGAGGGCCTCGAACACCGGGGAGCTGTTTTTT
TRBJ2-7	few	-	TRBV11-3	CASSLDTETYEQYF	TGTGCCAGCAGCTTAGATACAGAAACCTACGAGCAGTACTTC
TRBJ2-6	-	-	TRBV22-1	CPGSVKGSEQSRANVLTF	TGTCCTGGGAGCGTTAAGGGAAGCGAACAAAGTCGGGCCAACGTCCTGACTTTC
TRBJ1-1	-	-	TRBV18	CASSPGGFTEAFF	TGTGCCAGCTCGCCTGGAGGCTTCACTGAAGCTTTCTTT
TRBJ2-5	few	-	TRBV14	CASSQETGREIETQYF	TGTGCCAGCAGCCAAGAGACAGGGAGGGAGATAGAGACCCAGTACTTC
TRBJ1-3	large	-	TRBV28	CASTGQQGVAGNTIYF	TGTGCCAGCACGGGACAACAGGGTGTAGCCGGAAACACCATATATTTT
TRBJ2-1	few	TRBD2	TRBV15	CAKGGLAGRNEQFF	TGTGCCAAGGGAGGACTAGCGGGTAGAAATGAGCAGTTCTTC
TRBJ2-1	-	-	TRBV7-4	CASRKQEYNEQFF	TGTGCCAGCAGAAAACAGGAATACAATGAGCAGTTCTTC
TRBJ1-2	few	-	TRBV11-3	CASSPGGAGYGYTF	TGTGCCAGCAGCCCCGGGGGGGCCGGCTATGGCTACACCTTC
TRBJ2-5	few	-	TRBV28	CASKEGIRETQYF	TGTGCCAGTAAGGAGGGAATAAGAGAAACCCAGTACTTC
TRBJ2-5	-	TRBD2	TRBV11-3	CASSLGRGSQETQYF	TGTGCCAGCAGCTTGGGGAGGGGCAGCCAAGAGACCCAGTACTTC
TRBJ2-2	large	TRBD2	TRBV6-8	CASSDSIAGAGELFF	TGTGCCAGCAGTGACTCAATAGCGGGAGCCGGGGAGCTGTTTTTT
TRBJ2-5	many	TRBD2	TRBV11-3	CASSLGAGGATQYF	TGTGCCAGCAGCTTAGGGGCGGGGGGTGCGACCCAGTACTTC
TRBJ2-7	few	TRBD2	TRBV19	CASSPAGRLAGGSYEQYF	TGTGCCAGTAGTCCCGCCGGACGCTTGGCGGGAGGGTCCTACGAGCAGTACTTC
TRBJ1-1	-	TRBD1	TRBV6-8	CASSWGTVENTEAFF	TGTGCCAGCAGTTGGGGGACAGTTGAGAACACTGAAGCTTTCTTT
TRBJ2-4	-	TRBD1	TRBV19	CASSRDRGNIQYF	TGTGCCAGTAGTAGGGACAGGGGAAACATTCAGTACTTC
TRBJ1-5	-	TRBD1	TRBV6-8	CASGFLTGGREPQHF	TGTGCCAGCGGATTCCTCACAGGGGGCAGGGAGCCCCAGCATTTT
TRBJ1-1	-	TRBD1	TRBV9	CASSVDRGTEAFF	TGTGCCAGCAGCGTAGACAGGGGCACTGAAGCTTTCTTT
TRBJ1-1	few	TRBD1	TRBV19	CASKTDRGNEAFF	TGTGCCAGTAAGACTGACAGGGGGAATGAAGCTTTCTTT
TRBJ2-3	-	-	TRBV6-8	CASSSLGADTQYF	TGTGCCAGCAGTTCGTTAGGGGCAGATACGCAGTATTTT
TRBJ1-5	few	TRBD1	TRBV30	CAWNRQGSNQPQHF	TGTGCCTGGAACAGACAGGGTAGCAATCAGCCCCAGCATTTT
TRBJ2-7	-	-	TRBV6-7	CASSFDREQYF	TGTGCCAGCAGTTTCGACAGGGAGCAGTACTTC
TRBJ2-7	-	-	TRBV6-8	CASSRDPRTGEQYF	TGTGCCAGCAGTAGGGACCCTCGGACGGGAGAGCAGTACTTC
TRBJ1-1	medium-sized	TRBD1	TRBV11-3	CASSKDRVNTEAFF	TGTGCCAGCAGCAAAGACAGGGTAAACACTGAAGCTTTCTTT
TRBJ2-3	few	TRBD2	TRBV6-8	CASSSPASGSPDTQYF	TGTGCCAGCAGTTCCCCGGCTAGCGGGAGCCCAGATACGCAGTATTTT
TRBJ1-5	medium-sized	-	TRBV6-8	CASRGRGGNQPQHF	TGTGCCAGCAGGGGGAGGGGAGGGAATCAGCCCCAGCATTTT
TRBJ2-5	-	-	TRBV29-1	CSVEDLPETQYF	TGCAGCGTTGAAGATCTGCCAGAGACCCAGTACTTC
TRBJ2-5	few	-	TRBV19	CASSIGLLQETQYF	TGTGCCAGTAGTATCGGCCTGCTCCAAGAGACCCAGTACTTC
TRBJ2-6	-	-	TRBV19	CASSPSRGSGANVLTF	TGTGCCAGTAGTCCTTCGCGGGGCTCTGGGGCCAACGTCCTGACTTTC